This T cell receptor (beta chain) was captured by sequencing in a study of PD-1 blockade in classical Hodgkin lymphoma. Sequenced by immunoSEQ multiplex PCR; TCRdb stores in-frame clones only, minus some. The sample comprises approximately 100,000 clones, more than 90% of which are singletons, and roughly 2.8% rests with the top ten. Looked up from germline, CDR1 is SGHDT and CDR2 is YYEEEE. The CDR3 is 18 amino acids. V trimming: 4 bases; J trimming: 3 bases; junction bases outside the gene matches: 9. Relapse after autologous stem cell transplantation occurred in every patient, and brentuximab vedotin exposure varied.

The source was peripheral blood mononuclear cells (PBMCs), collected at baseline. This chain connects TRBV5-6 to TRBJ2-2, with 13 bases fitting TRBD2. The receptor was isolated from a human donor with classical Hodgkin lymphoma. The CDR3 DNA sequence: TGTGCCAGCAGCGTACTCGGACTAGCGGGAGAAGACACCGGGGAGCTGTTTTTT. Amino acids: CASSVLGLAGEDTGELFF.